This TCR beta chain originates from a study of T cells in Graves' hyperthyroidism and ophthalmopathy. Turning to the study itself: Peripheral blood collection took place at initial diagnosis, before any treatment.

Broader study findings: From stable hyperthyroidism, ophthalmopathy was separated by a 13 V-J model.

This clonotype was picked up a small number of times. Its target is unknown. A patient was excluded if there was uncontrolled infection, other autoimmune disease, pregnancy or lactation. Orbital computed tomography, thyroid ultrasound, serum thyroxine and TRAb, and clinical symptoms together informed the diagnoses. V trimming: 6 bases; J trimming: 0 bases; junction bases outside the gene matches: 2. The CDR3 spans 14 residues. RNA transcripts served as the template for amplifying TCR beta CDR3 regions. The TCR CDR3 first-round RT-PCR relied on the HTBI primer set. TCRdb itself ran the multiplex PCR reads through MiXCR, one entry per CDR3 protein. This table has approximately 600,000 distinct CDR3 sequences, 20% appearing once.

The sequenced sample consisted of blood. The chain combines TRBV12-3 or TRBV12-4 with TRBJ1-5; 7 bases are a match to TRBD1. The TCR was taken from a man aged 25 to 40 with Graves' ophthalmopathy. CDR3 sequence (DNA): TGTGCCAGCAGGGGACAGAATAGCAATCAGCCCCAGCATTTT. This translates into CASRGQNSNQPQHF.